The 10 T cell receptor beta chains below were found in one sample sequenced in a study of OX40 agonist ivuxolimab in advanced cancers. Sequencing was performed with immunoSEQ multiplex PCR; in TCRdb, only in-frame clones are kept and a portion is missing. The table includes some 96,000 clones, roughly 80% detected once. Sequencing was performed on CD4+ or CD8+ T cells sorted from blood, taken in a trial of the OX40 agonist ivuxolimab. The source of these receptors is an adult with an advanced solid tumor such as melanoma, head and neck, liver or kidney cancer.

The chain combines TRBV15 with TRBJ2-7, with TRBD1 matching over 7 bases. This CDR3 region has 15 residues. Germline CDR1 LNHNV, CDR2 YYDKDF (reference sequence). V shed 0 bases and J 3 bases; nucleotides not matched to a gene: 5. The CDR3 loop is CATSREGSGGYEQYF. The CDR3 DNA reads as TGTGCCACCAGCAGAGAGGGTTCAGGGGGCTACGAGCAGTACTTC.

A few counts support this clone. The CDR3 nucleotides read TGTGCCAGCTCACCCGGGGGTCAGGGCCAAGAGACCCAGTACTTC. Amino acid sequence: CASSPGGQGQETQYF. This chain links TRBV18 with TRBJ2-5; D is possibly TRBD2 (6 bases). V was clipped by 3 bases and J by 1 base, with 12 bases between them. CDR3 length: 15 amino acids. CDR1 is KGHSH, CDR2 LQKENI, per germline.

The rearrangement uses TRBV5-4 and TRBJ1-5; D gene uncertain. The CDR3 runs to 14 residues. V gave up 4 bases and J gave up 1 base, with 9 bases separating them. Per the germline V gene, CDR1 is SGHNT and CDR2 is YYREEE (reference sequence). The CDR3 DNA sequence: TGTGCCAGCAGCCAAGATCACAGCAATCAGCCCCAGCATTTT. The encoded protein is CASSQDHSNQPQHF.

The V call is TRBV19, the J call TRBJ2-6; 7 nucleotides match TRBD2. The V and J ends lost 10 bases and 2 bases, in that order; junction bases with no gene match: 11. This CDR3 region has 16 residues. Per the germline V gene, CDR1 is LNHDA and CDR2 is SQIVND (reference sequence). The CDR3, as DNA: TGTGCCACCCGAGGGAGCGGGAATGCTGGGGCCAACGTCCTGACTTTC. Translating it yields CATRGSGNAGANVLTF.

The chain carries TRBV18 and TRBJ1-5; a weak D match, TRBD1 (5 bases). Trimming pared 3 bases from V and 3 bases from J, leaving 12 bases between. The CDR3 contains 15 residues. Germline loops: CDR1 KGHSH, CDR2 LQKENI. The CDR3 loop reads CASSPGGAINQPQHF. As DNA, the CDR3 is TGTGCCAGCTCACCCGGAGGGGCGATCAATCAGCCCCAGCATTTT.

CDR3 nucleotides: TGTGCCAGCAGCTTGAGCGGGAGCATGGTTTTTTCGGAGACCCAGTACTTC. This codes for CASSLSGSMVFSETQYF. This chain joins TRBV7-3 and TRBJ2-5; 8 nucleotides agree with TRBD2. CDR3 size: 17 residues. Trimming removed 3 bases from V and 5 bases from J; junction bases left unmatched: 14. The germline gives CDR1 SGHTA, CDR2 FQGTGA. The full variable domain, in which reference TRBV7-3 and TRBJ2-5 provide the parts outside the CDR3, is GAGVSQTPSNKVTEKGKYVELRCDPISGHTALYWYRQSLGQGPEFLIYFQGTGAADDSGLPNDRFFAVRPEGSVSTLKIQRTERGDSAVYLCASSLSGSMVFSETQYFGPGTRLLVL.

The rearrangement links TRBV9 to TRBJ2-1, with D unresolved. This CDR3 comprises 15 residues. Germline V gene lookup returns CDR1 SGDLS and CDR2 YYNGEE. V dropped 0 bases and J dropped 4 bases, with 11 bases sitting between them. CDR3: CASSVVSNSYNEQFF. DNA for the CDR3: TGTGCCAGCAGCGTAGTGTCCAATTCTTACAATGAGCAGTTCTTC.

The chain has TRBV5-6 and TRBJ2-7; D might be TRBD1 (5 bases). Trimming took 4 bases from V and 2 from J, leaving 16 bases between them. Germline V gene sequence: CDR1 SGHDT, CDR2 YYEEEE. The CDR3 runs to 15 residues. The CDR3 loop reads CASSKTGFPTYEQYF. The CDR3 nucleotides are TGTGCCAGCAGCAAAACAGGTTTTCCCACCTACGAGCAGTACTTC.

The chain couples TRBV6-1 to TRBJ2-7, with 8 bases identical to TRBD1. This CDR3 comprises 16 residues. V was clipped by 4 bases and J by 2 bases; unmatched bases: 10. Germline V gene sequence: CDR1 MNHNS, CDR2 SASEGT. CDR3 bases: TGTGCCAGCAGTGCCGACAGGGGACCACCTCCCTACGAGCAGTACTTC. This codes for CASSADRGPPPYEQYF.

The CDR3 here is CASRRPGRSRETQYF. CDR3 nucleotides: TGTGCCAGCCGACGGCCCGGGAGAAGTAGGGAGACCCAGTACTTC. The chain uses TRBV11-2 and TRBJ2-5; tentatively, D is TRBD2 (6 bases). CDR1 SGHAT and CDR2 FQNNGV come from the germline V gene. The V gene lost 8 bases and the J gene lost 5 bases, with 21 bases spanning the gap. The CDR3 spans 15 residues. The full variable domain, with the rest looked up from reference TRBV11-2 and TRBJ2-5, is EAGVAQSPRYKIIEKRQSVAFWCNPISGHATLYWYQQILGQGPKLLIQFQNNGVVDDSQLPKDRFSAERLKGVDSTLKIQPAKLEDSAVYLCASRRPGRSRETQYFGPGTRLLVL.